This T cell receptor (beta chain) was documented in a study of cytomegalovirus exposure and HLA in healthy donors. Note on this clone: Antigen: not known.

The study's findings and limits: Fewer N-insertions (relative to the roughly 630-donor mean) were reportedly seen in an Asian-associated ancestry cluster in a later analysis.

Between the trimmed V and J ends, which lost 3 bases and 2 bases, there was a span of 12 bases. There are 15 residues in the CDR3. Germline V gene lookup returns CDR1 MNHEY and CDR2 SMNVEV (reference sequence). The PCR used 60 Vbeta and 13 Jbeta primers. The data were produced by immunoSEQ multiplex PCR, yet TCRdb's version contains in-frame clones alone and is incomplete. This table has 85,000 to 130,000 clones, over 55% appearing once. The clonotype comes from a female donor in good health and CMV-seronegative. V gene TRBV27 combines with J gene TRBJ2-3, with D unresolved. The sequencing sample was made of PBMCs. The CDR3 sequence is CASSFLSPVTDTQYF. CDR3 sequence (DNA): TGTGCCAGCAGTTTCTTGAGCCCGGTCACAGATACGCAGTATTTT.